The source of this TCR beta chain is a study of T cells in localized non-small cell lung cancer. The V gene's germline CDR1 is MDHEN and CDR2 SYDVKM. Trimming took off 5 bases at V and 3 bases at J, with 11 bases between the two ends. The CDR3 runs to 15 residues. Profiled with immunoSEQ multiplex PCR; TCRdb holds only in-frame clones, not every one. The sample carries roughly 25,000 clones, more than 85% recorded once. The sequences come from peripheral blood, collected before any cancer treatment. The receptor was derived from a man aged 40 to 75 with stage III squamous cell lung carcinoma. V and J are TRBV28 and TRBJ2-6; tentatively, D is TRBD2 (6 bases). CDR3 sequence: CASSPGGVGANVLTF. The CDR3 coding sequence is TGTGCCAGCAGTCCCGGGGGAGTTGGGGCCAACGTCCTGACTTTC.